The clone carrying this TCR beta chain showed up just once. The antigen remains unidentified. Trimming took 1 base from V and 5 from J, leaving 14 bases between them. CDR3 length: 15 amino acids. Per the germline V gene, CDR1 is SEHNR and CDR2 is FQNEAQ (reference sequence). These data are taken from a study of T cell responses to AZD1222 COVID-19 vaccine. Only in-frame clones appear in the TCRdb table, and some are missing; sequencing was by immunoSEQ multiplex PCR. Of about 110,000 clones in the sample, 94% were seen once. Study-level results: Donors in the cohort were predominantly white British and more often female, and clonal diversity was possibly underestimated. At baseline, just a handful of AZD1222 recipients tested seropositive. The study found vaccine-associated CD4 TCRs spanning spike, dominant at 160-218 and 743-854.

The sequence derives from an adult who received the AZD1222 COVID-19 vaccine. The input for sequencing was peripheral blood, taken 28 days after the second AZD1222 dose. V is TRBV7-9 and J is TRBJ2-5; D call uncertain. CDR3 bases: TGTGCCAGCAGCTTAGGTTCGAGGAGCTGGGAGACCCAGTACTTC. Encoded protein: CASSLGSRSWETQYF.